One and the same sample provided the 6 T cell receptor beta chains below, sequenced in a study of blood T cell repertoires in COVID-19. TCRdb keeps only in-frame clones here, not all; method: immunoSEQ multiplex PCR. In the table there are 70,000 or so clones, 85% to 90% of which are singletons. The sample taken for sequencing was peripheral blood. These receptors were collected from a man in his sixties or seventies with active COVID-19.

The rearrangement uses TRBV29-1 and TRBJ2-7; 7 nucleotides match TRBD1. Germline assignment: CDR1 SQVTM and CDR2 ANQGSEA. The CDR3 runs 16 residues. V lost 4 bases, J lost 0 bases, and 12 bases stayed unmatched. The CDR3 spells CSVAHPRDRHSYEQYF. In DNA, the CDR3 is TGCAGCGTTGCCCACCCCCGGGACAGACACTCCTACGAGCAGTACTTC.

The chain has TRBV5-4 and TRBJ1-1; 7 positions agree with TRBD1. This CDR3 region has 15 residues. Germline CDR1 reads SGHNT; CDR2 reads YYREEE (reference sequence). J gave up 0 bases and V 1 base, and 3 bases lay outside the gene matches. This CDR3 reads CASSLPQGVNTEAFF. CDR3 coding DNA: TGTGCCAGCAGCTTGCCCCAGGGGGTGAACACTGAAGCTTTCTTT.

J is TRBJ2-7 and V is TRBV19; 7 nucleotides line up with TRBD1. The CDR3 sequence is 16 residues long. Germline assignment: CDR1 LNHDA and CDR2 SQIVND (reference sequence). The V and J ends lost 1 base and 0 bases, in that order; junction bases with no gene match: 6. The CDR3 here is CASSIVAGQASYEQYF. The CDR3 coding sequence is TGTGCCAGTAGTATAGTAGCCGGACAGGCCTCCTACGAGCAGTACTTC.

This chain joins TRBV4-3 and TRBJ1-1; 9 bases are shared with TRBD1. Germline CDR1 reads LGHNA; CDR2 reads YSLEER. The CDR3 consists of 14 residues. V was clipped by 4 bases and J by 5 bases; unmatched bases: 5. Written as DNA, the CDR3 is TGCGCCAGCAGCCTACAGGGGGCCGGGACTGAAGCTTTCTTT. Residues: CASSLQGAGTEAFF.

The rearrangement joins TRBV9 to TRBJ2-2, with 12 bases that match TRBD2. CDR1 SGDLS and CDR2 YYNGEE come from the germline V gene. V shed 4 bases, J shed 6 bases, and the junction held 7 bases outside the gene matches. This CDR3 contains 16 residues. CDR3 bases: TGTGCCAGCAGCCCCCGGACTAGCGGGATTTCCGGGGAGCTGTTTTTT. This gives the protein CASSPRTSGISGELFF.

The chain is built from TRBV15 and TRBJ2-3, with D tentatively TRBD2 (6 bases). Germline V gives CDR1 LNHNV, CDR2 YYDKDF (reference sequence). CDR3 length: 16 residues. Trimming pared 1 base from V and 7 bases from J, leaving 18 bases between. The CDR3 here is CATSRVVGTRGYTQYF. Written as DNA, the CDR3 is TGTGCCACCAGCAGAGTCGTCGGGACTCGGGGCTATACGCAGTATTTT.